This entry lists 32 T cell receptor beta chains sequenced from one sample in a study of blood T cell repertoires in COVID-19. The protocol was immunoSEQ multiplex PCR, while the TCRdb copy is restricted to in-frame clones and leaves out a portion. This sample has approximately 290,000 clones, with 75% to 95% found just once. What was sequenced was PBMCs or T cells enriched from blood (not recorded which). Receptors originate from a woman aged 25 to 39 who had recovered from COVID-19.

The V gene is TRBV9, the J gene TRBJ2-7; the match to TRBD2 covers 9 bases. With V trimmed by 0 bases and J by 3 bases, 7 bases remained unmatched. The CDR3 totals 16 residues. CDR1 SGDLS and CDR2 YYNGEE come from the germline V gene. The CDR3 region has the DNA TGTGCCAGCAGCGTAGGTATTGGCGGGAGGGACTACGAGCAGTACTTC. Its translation is CASSVGIGGRDYEQYF. Full variable domain (missing parts from reference TRBV9 and TRBJ2-7): DSGVTQTPKHLITATGQRVTLRCSPRSGDLSVYWYQQSLDQGLQFLIQYYNGEERAKGNILERFSAQQFPDLHSELNLSSLELGDSALYFCASSVGIGGRDYEQYFGPGTRLTVT.

In this sample, this clone turned up once. V usage is TRBV7-9 and J usage is TRBJ1-1, with a possible D match to TRBD1 (6 bases). The length of the CDR3 is 17 residues. The germline V gene has CDR1 SEHNR and CDR2 FQNEAQ (reference sequence). Between the trimmed V and J ends, which lost 3 bases and 0 bases, there was a span of 17 bases. CDR3 bases: TGTGCCAGCAGCTTCTCAGGGGCGTTAGGGATGAACACTGAAGCTTTCTTT. Translated: CASSFSGALGMNTEAFF.

This rearrangement joins TRBV28 to TRBJ1-1; 7 nucleotides agree with TRBD1. V shed 7 bases and J 3 bases; nucleotides not matched to a gene: 5. The CDR3 runs 13 residues. CDR1 is MDHEN and CDR2 is SYDVKM in the germline V gene. CDR3 loop: CASIVQGYTEAFF. The CDR3 DNA reads as TGTGCCAGCATCGTACAGGGGTACACTGAAGCTTTCTTT.

The chain uses TRBV4-3 and TRBJ2-1, with D maybe TRBD2 (5 bases). V was pared by 4 bases and J by 0 bases, with 13 bases between. CDR3 length equals 16 residues. Germline lookup yields CDR1 LGHNA and CDR2 YSLEER. This CDR3 reads CASSRYLASSYNEQFF. The CDR3 region has the DNA TGCGCCAGCAGCCGGTATCTAGCATCCTCCTACAATGAGCAGTTCTTC.

The chain carries TRBV5-8 and TRBJ2-2; D might be TRBD1 (6 bases). The germline V gene has CDR1 SGHTS and CDR2 YDEGEE. CDR3 size: 15 residues. V shed 4 bases and J shed 3 bases, with 13 bases lying between them. CDR3 nucleotides: TGTGCCAGCAGCCCCAGGGGAAGGGACACCGGGGAGCTGTTTTTT. This encodes CASSPRGRDTGELFF.

This rearrangement joins TRBV19 to TRBJ2-1; 11 nucleotides match TRBD2. The CDR3 length is 17 residues. CDR1 is LNHDA and CDR2 is SQIVND in the germline V gene (reference sequence). Trimming removed 6 bases from V and 0 bases from J; junction bases left unmatched: 7. The CDR3 DNA sequence: TGTGCCAGTAGAGGGACTAGCGGACCTAGCTCCTACAATGAGCAGTTCTTC. This sequence encodes CASRGTSGPSSYNEQFF.

The V call is TRBV3-1 (or the pseudogene TRBV3-2), the J call TRBJ2-2; 11 bases line up with TRBD2. Trimming cost V 1 base and J 1 base; bases outside gene matches: 2. Per germline, CDR1 LGHDT and CDR2 YNNKEL (reference sequence). This CDR3 comprises 17 residues. The CDR3 nucleotides read TGTGCCAGCAGCCAAGGGACTAGCGGGTTGAACACCGGGGAGCTGTTTTTT. Protein sequence: CASSQGTSGLNTGELFF.

CDR3 sequence reads: CASSQVPLGGYNEQFF. As DNA, the CDR3 is TGTGCCAGCAGCCAAGTCCCCCTCGGGGGTTACAATGAGCAGTTCTTC. The J gene is TRBJ2-1, the V gene TRBV3-1 (or the pseudogene TRBV3-2), with D tentatively TRBD2 (6 bases). Germline V gene data show CDR1 as LGHDT and CDR2 as YNNKEL (reference sequence). Trimming removed 1 base from V and 4 bases from J, with 14 bases in between. The CDR3 runs to 16 residues.

CDR3 amino acids: CASSSPGQGTGGYTF. The DNA for the CDR3 is TGTGCCAGCAGCTCGCCGGGACAGGGTACAGGTGGCTACACCTTC. The chain uses TRBV13 and TRBJ1-2; 9 bases line up with TRBD1. The V gene's germline CDR1 is PRHDT and CDR2 FYEKMQ (reference sequence). The CDR3 has 15 amino acids. V lost 4 bases, J lost 7 bases, and 10 bases stayed unmatched. The variable domain in full, with the rest retrieved from reference TRBV13 and TRBJ1-2, is AAGVIQSPRHLIKEKRETATLKCYPIPRHDTVYWYQQGPGQDPQFLISFYEKMQSDKGSIPDRFSAQQFSDYHSELNMSSLELGDSALYFCASSSPGQGTGGYTFGSGTRLTVV.

The chain is built from TRBV18 and TRBJ1-6; tentative D call: TRBD1 (6 bases). The CDR3 is 15 amino acids. Germline loops: CDR1 KGHSH, CDR2 LQKENI. V was trimmed by 6 bases and J by 4 bases, leaving 13 bases between them. The CDR3 sequence: CASSASTGYNSPLHF. CDR3 coding DNA: TGTGCCAGCTCCGCATCGACAGGATATAATTCACCCCTCCACTTT.

The chain employs TRBV5-1 and TRBJ2-3; 7 bases are a match to TRBD2. V lost 7 bases and J lost 6; bases outside the gene matches: 8. Germline CDR1 and CDR2: SGHRS and YFSETQ. The CDR3 covers 13 residues. The CDR3 loop is CASEGYSGDTQYF. Here the CDR3 DNA reads TGCGCCAGCGAAGGATATAGCGGGGATACGCAGTATTTT. The full variable domain, in which reference TRBV5-1 and TRBJ2-3 provide the parts outside the CDR3, is KAGVTQTPRYLIKTRGQQVTLSCSPISGHRSVSWYQQTPGQGLQFLFEYFSETQRNKGNFPGRFSGRQFSNSRSEMNVSTLELGDSALYLCASEGYSGDTQYFGPGTRLTVL.

In regard to this clone: Other DNA sequences of this sample code for an identical CDR3. V gene TRBV19 combines with J gene TRBJ2-1, with D possibly being TRBD2 (5 bases). The V gene lost 3 bases and the J gene lost 2 bases, with 11 bases spanning the gap. The CDR3 is 15 amino acids. Germline CDR1 is LNHDA and CDR2 is SQIVND (reference sequence). CDR3 amino acids: CASSIGSGTYNEQFF. CDR3 in DNA: TGTGCCAGTAGTATTGGGAGCGGAACCTACAATGAGCAGTTCTTC.

The chain recombines TRBV6-5 with TRBJ1-4; 7 bases are a match to TRBD1. Trimming cost V 2 bases and J 12 bases; bases outside gene matches: 12. CDR3 length: 15 amino acids. CDR1 MNHEY and CDR2 SVGAGI come from the germline V gene. The CDR3 coding sequence is TGTGCCAGCAGTTACAGGGGGACAGATAATGAGGAACTGTTTTTT. It encodes CASSYRGTDNEELFF.

The chain links TRBV4-3 to TRBJ2-3; D possibly corresponds to TRBD1 (5 bases). CDR1 and CDR2 from the germline V gene are LGHNA and YSLEER. This CDR3 contains 14 residues. The ends were cut back, 4 bases at V and 1 base at J, with 9 bases in the middle. For the CDR3, the DNA is TGCGCCAGCAGCCGGGGCCAGCGCACAGATACGCAGTATTTT. This codes for CASSRGQRTDTQYF.

This chain connects TRBV3-1 (or the pseudogene TRBV3-2) to TRBJ2-1; D not resolved. Germline V lookup: CDR1 LGHDT, CDR2 YNNKEL (reference sequence). V lost 0 bases to trimming and J lost 7 bases, with 4 bases between them. This CDR3 has 12 residues. The CDR3 protein is CASSQERNEQFF. The CDR3 DNA sequence: TGTGCCAGCAGCCAAGAGAGGAATGAGCAGTTCTTC.

In nucleotides, the CDR3 is TGTGCCAGCAGCTTAAGTTACGGGGAGACCCAGTACTTC. Its protein product is CASSLSYGETQYF. The chain uses TRBV7-9 and TRBJ2-5; D is undetermined. CDR1 is SEHNR and CDR2 is FQNEAQ in the germline V gene (reference sequence). Trimming stripped 2 bases from V and 5 bases from J, with 9 bases between. The CDR3 is made up of 13 amino acids.

The chain couples TRBV30 to TRBJ1-4; possible D gene TRBD1, 5 bases. This CDR3 comprises 14 residues. With 0 bases removed from V and 10 bases from J, the gap between germline ends came to 15 bases. Germline V gene data show CDR1 as GTSNPN and CDR2 as SVGIG (reference sequence). This chain's CDR3 is CAWSVGGTGVKLFF. The CDR3 DNA reads as TGTGCCTGGAGTGTCGGAGGGACGGGAGTAAAACTGTTTTTT.

The rearrangement links TRBV5-1 to TRBJ2-3; a weak D match, TRBD2 (6 bases). V was clipped by 6 bases and J by 0 bases, with 20 bases between them. Germline-derived CDR1 and CDR2 are SGHRS and YFSETQ. This CDR3 contains 17 residues. The CDR3 here is CASTEAGIYLSTDTQYF. The DNA of the CDR3 is TGCGCCAGCACCGAGGCGGGAATCTATCTTAGCACAGATACGCAGTATTTT. Full variable domain (outside the CDR3, taken from reference TRBV5-1 and TRBJ2-3): KAGVTQTPRYLIKTRGQQVTLSCSPISGHRSVSWYQQTPGQGLQFLFEYFSETQRNKGNFPGRFSGRQFSNSRSEMNVSTLELGDSALYLCASTEAGIYLSTDTQYFGPGTRLTVL.

This chain uses TRBV7-2 with TRBJ1-4; tentative D call: TRBD1 (5 bases). Looked up from germline, CDR1 is SGHTA and CDR2 is FQGNSA. V gave up 5 bases and J gave up 4 bases, with 14 bases separating them. This CDR3 region has 15 residues. The CDR3: CASSPEGRVNEKLFF. The CDR3 DNA reads TGTGCCAGCAGCCCGGAGGGGAGGGTTAATGAAAAACTGTTTTTT.

The chain carries TRBV2 and TRBJ2-3, with D perhaps TRBD2 (6 bases). Looked up from germline, CDR1 is SNHLY and CDR2 is FYNNEI. The CDR3 loop spans 15 amino acids. The V end lost 3 bases, the J end lost 5 bases, and 15 bases lay between the germline ends. The CDR3: CASSEQGLQVDTQYF. CDR3 nucleotides: TGTGCCAGCAGTGAGCAGGGACTCCAGGTAGATACGCAGTATTTT.

The genes are TRBV29-1 and TRBJ2-7; D ambiguous. Germline V gene sequence: CDR1 SQVTM, CDR2 ANQGSEA. The CDR3 totals 12 residues. With 4 bases removed from V and 0 bases from J, the gap between germline ends came to 7 bases. This chain's CDR3 is CSVVSNSYEQYF. Here the CDR3 DNA reads TGCAGCGTTGTCTCTAACTCCTACGAGCAGTACTTC.

The CDR3 DNA sequence: TGTGCCAGCAGCCCACCGCCACAGGAAGAACTGAGCGGGAGGACTTACGAGCAGTACTTC. Amino acid sequence: CASSPPPQEELSGRTYEQYF. The rearrangement uses TRBV7-6 and TRBJ2-7; 9 bases align to TRBD2. The CDR3 runs 20 residues. Germline assignment: CDR1 SGHVS and CDR2 FNYEAQ. The V gene end was trimmed by 5 bases and the J gene end by 4 bases; junction bases not matched to a gene: 24.

The genes are TRBV4-2 and TRBJ1-6; possible D gene TRBD1, 5 bases. Germline assignment: CDR1 LGHNA and CDR2 YNFKEQ. There are 16 residues in the CDR3. The V end was cut by 3 bases, the J end by 6 bases, with 15 bases between. The CDR3 DNA reads TGTGCCAGCAGCCACGCGGCGACAGATACTAATTCACCCCTCCACTTT. This sequence encodes CASSHAATDTNSPLHF.

This clone was seen a handful of times. The chain carries TRBV28 and TRBJ1-4; D remains ambiguous. The CDR3 consists of 13 residues. Germline CDR1 and CDR2: MDHEN and SYDVKM. V was cut by 10 bases and J by 2 bases, with 11 bases left in between. As DNA, the CDR3 is TGTGCCACCCCGGAGCGGACTAATGAAAAACTGTTTTTT. Its protein is CATPERTNEKLFF.

V usage is TRBV27 and J usage is TRBJ1-6, with D perhaps matching TRBD1 (6 bases). This CDR3 comprises 14 residues. Trimming removed 2 bases at V and 9 bases at J, with 11 bases between. Germline CDR1 is MNHEY and CDR2 is SMNVEV (reference sequence). The CDR3 protein is CASSLVGGASPLHF. CDR3 coding DNA: TGTGCCAGCAGTTTAGTCGGGGGGGCTTCACCCCTCCACTTT.

This clone was picked up one time. The V call is TRBV28, the J call TRBJ1-2; no reliable D call. This CDR3 contains 15 residues. The ends were cut back, 1 base at V and 2 bases at J, with 11 bases in the middle. Germline loops: CDR1 MDHEN, CDR2 SYDVKM. This chain's CDR3 is CASSLFRVLNYGYTF. The CDR3, as DNA: TGTGCCAGCAGTTTATTTCGGGTTTTGAACTATGGCTACACCTTC.

The chain carries TRBV7-9 and TRBJ2-2; 10 bases fit TRBD2. Losses at the gene ends were 1 base for V and 3 bases for J; bases not matched to a gene: 8. CDR3 size: 18 residues. Germline V lookup: CDR1 SEHNR, CDR2 FQNEAQ (reference sequence). The CDR3: CASSLVSSGRRDTGELFF. For the CDR3, the DNA is TGTGCCAGCAGCTTAGTGTCTAGCGGGAGACGAGACACCGGGGAGCTGTTTTTT. The full variable domain, rest sourced from reference TRBV7-9 and TRBJ2-2, is DTGVSQNPRHKITKRGQNVTFRCDPISEHNRLYWYRQTLGQGPEFLTYFQNEAQLEKSRLLSDRFSAERPKGSFSTLEIQRTEQGDSAMYLCASSLVSSGRRDTGELFFGEGSRLTVL.

In its sample, this clone was seen a few times. This chain uses TRBV15 with TRBJ2-7; the match to TRBD2 covers 8 bases. This CDR3 contains 13 residues. After removal of 5 bases from V and 5 bases from J, the junction contained 5 bases not matched to a gene. Germline loops: CDR1 LNHNV, CDR2 YYDKDF (reference sequence). The CDR3 spells CATSAGLDDEQYF. CDR3 DNA sequence: TGTGCCACCAGCGCGGGACTAGATGACGAGCAGTACTTC.

This clone was detected only a few times. The genes are TRBV25-1 and TRBJ1-2; no definite D call. CDR3 size: 10 residues. CDR1 MGHDK and CDR2 SYGVNS come from the germline V gene. V was pared by 6 bases and J by 3 bases, with 2 bases between. The CDR3 nucleotides are TGTGCCAGCAGCTACTATGGCTACACCTTC. It translates to CASSYYGYTF.

The CDR3 bases are TGTGCCAGCAGCGCGTTGGGGCAGGGGCGAAACATTCAGTACTTC. Its translation: CASSALGQGRNIQYF. The V gene is TRBV5-6, the J gene TRBJ2-4; D possibly corresponds to TRBD1 (6 bases). CDR1 and CDR2 (germline): SGHDT, YYEEEE. Trimming stripped 4 bases from V and 6 bases from J, with 17 bases between. CDR3 length: 15 amino acids.

The sample holds a few counts of this clone. This chain joins TRBV30 and TRBJ2-2; a possible D gene is TRBD2 (5 bases). CDR1 is GTSNPN and CDR2 is SVGIG in the germline V gene (reference sequence). V was clipped by 7 bases and J by 5 bases, with 20 bases between them. CDR3 length: 15 residues. The CDR3, as DNA: TGTGCCTCCCTCGCCGGGGATCCCCTTACCGGGGAGCTGTTTTTT. Protein: CASLAGDPLTGELFF. The full variable domain, its missing parts supplied by reference TRBV30 and TRBJ2-2, is SQTIHQWPATLVQPVGSPLSLECTVEGTSNPNLYWYRQAAGRGLQLLFYSVGIGQISSEVPQNLSASRPQDRQFILSSKKLLLSDSGFYLCASLAGDPLTGELFFGEGSRLTVL.

This chain links TRBV5-1 with TRBJ2-1; 7 nucleotides align to TRBD2. The length of the CDR3 is 13 residues. The germline CDR1 and CDR2 sequences are SGHRS and YFSETQ. The V gene end was trimmed by 7 bases and the J gene end by 7 bases; junction bases not matched to a gene: 8. The CDR3 DNA follows: TGCGCCAGCCGGATAGGGAGGGGTAATGAGCAGTTCTTC. Protein sequence: CASRIGRGNEQFF.